Listed below are T cell receptor beta chains from one sample, sequenced in a study of human T cells and chemical hapten exposure. TCRdb used MiXCR to reprocess the RACE reads, holding one entry per CDR3 protein. This sample yields about 380,000 distinct CDR3 sequences, of which nearly 5% are seen a single time; 2% to 2.5% belongs to the top ten. Sequencing used whole blood, obtained in connection with sensitization to the hapten diphenylcyclopropenone (DPC). The source is a woman aged 50 to 60 with alopecia areata. Some clones in this sample may be carry-over from other donors' samples. The CDR3 runs from the conserved cysteine through the conserved F or W. Fields, in order: J gene, V gene, D gene, clone size, CDR3 protein, CDR3 DNA. The D gene is left open where the match is weak. Only part of the rows carry a size: once, few, many, or a class if the clone is expanded.

>TRBJ2-3|TRBV10-3|-|many
CAISESGTYTDTQYF
TGTGCCATCAGTGAGTCCGGCACCTACACAGATACGCAGTATTTT
>TRBJ1-1|TRBV6-2/TRBV6-3|TRBD1|-
CASSYTTLGGAEAFF
TGTGCCAGCAGTTACACTACTCTAGGGGGCGCGGAAGCTTTCTTT
>TRBJ1-6|TRBV30|TRBD1|many
CAWSARQGGNSPLHF
TGTGCCTGGAGTGCCCGACAGGGGGGCAATTCACCCCTCCACTTT
>TRBJ2-1|TRBV29-1|TRBD2|many
CSVIAGTGGNEQFF
TGCAGCGTTATAGCGGGTACGGGGGGCAATGAGCAGTTCTTC
>TRBJ2-7|TRBV9|TRBD2|many
CASSSSGTSGSEQYF
TGTGCCAGCAGCTCATCCGGGACTAGCGGATCCGAGCAGTACTTC
>TRBJ1-1|TRBV9|-|few
CASSDSWMNTEAFF
TGTGCCAGCAGCGACTCATGGATGAACACTGAAGCTTTCTTT
>TRBJ1-5|TRBV6-5|-|many
CASRVAFNSNQPQHF
TGTGCCAGCCGTGTGGCGTTCAATAGCAATCAGCCCCAGCATTTT
>TRBJ2-1|TRBV12-3/TRBV12-4|TRBD2|few
CASRAGRDLIHEQFF
TGTGCCAGCAGAGCCGGGAGGGATCTAATCCATGAGCAGTTCTTC
>TRBJ2-2|TRBV24-1|-|many
CATSDRDPGELFF
TGTGCCACCAGTGACAGGGATCCCGGGGAGCTGTTTTTT
>TRBJ2-7|TRBV9|TRBD2|few
CASSQVGAGGYEQYF
TGTGCCAGCAGCCAGGTCGGAGCGGGAGGGTACGAGCAGTACTTC
>TRBJ2-1|TRBV6-2/TRBV6-3|TRBD1|-
CASSDPRPGQGAYEQFF
TGTGCCAGCAGTGACCCAAGGCCGGGACAGGGGGCTTATGAGCAGTTCTTC
>TRBJ1-5|TRBV7-9|-|many
CASSITGMYQPQHF
TGTGCCAGCAGTATTACAGGGATGTATCAGCCCCAGCATTTT
>TRBJ2-7|TRBV29-1|-|many
CSVELTASSYEQYF
TGCAGCGTTGAGCTGACGGCTAGCTCCTACGAGCAGTACTTC
>TRBJ1-2|TRBV4-3|-|few
CASSQDPGGNALGYTF
TGCGCCAGCAGCCAAGATCCGGGGGGGAACGCTCTTGGCTACACCTTC
>TRBJ2-1|TRBV20-1|TRBD2|-
CSAVGLADGNEQFF
TGCAGTGCTGTGGGACTAGCGGACGGCAATGAGCAGTTCTTC
>TRBJ2-1|TRBV28|-|few
CASSHNYLASPSYNEQFF
TGTGCCAGCAGTCATAACTACTTAGCGAGCCCCTCCTACAATGAGCAGTTCTTC
>TRBJ2-2|TRBV6-5|-|many
CASSYVHGSGELFF
TGTGCCAGCAGTTACGTACATGGGTCCGGGGAGCTGTTTTTT
>TRBJ1-1|TRBV25-1|-|-
CASSDRLTESEAFF
TGTGCCAGCAGTGACCGGTTGACGGAATCAGAAGCTTTCTTT
>TRBJ2-7|TRBV2|TRBD2|-
CASSNSASGTYEQYF
TGTGCCAGCAGTAATTCGGCTAGCGGAACCTACGAGCAGTACTTC
>TRBJ1-4|TRBV6-1|-|many
CASSEAGTEKLFF
TGTGCCAGCAGTGAAGCGGGGACAGAAAAACTGTTTTTT
>TRBJ1-2|TRBV2|TRBD1|few
CASSGAWDRDARGGGYTF
TGTGCCAGCAGTGGAGCCTGGGACAGGGACGCCCGGGGTGGAGGCTACACCTTC
>TRBJ1-1|TRBV5-1|-|few
CASSRMTGKTEAFF
TGCGCCAGCAGCAGGATGACAGGAAAGACTGAAGCTTTCTTT
>TRBJ2-3|TRBV7-8|-|many
CASSLANRGLRDTQYF
TGTGCCAGCAGCTTAGCCAATAGGGGACTCAGGGATACGCAGTATTTT
>TRBJ2-6|TRBV5-1|-|many
CASSLWTQGANVLTF
TGCGCCAGCAGCTTATGGACGCAGGGGGCCAACGTCCTGACTTTC
>TRBJ2-3|TRBV5-1|TRBD1|few
CASSADRITDTQYF
TGCGCCAGCAGCGCGGACAGGATCACAGATACGCAGTATTTT
>TRBJ1-2|TRBV4-3|-|-
CASSQDRGEDYGYTF
TGCGCCAGCAGCCAAGATCGTGGGGAGGACTATGGCTACACCTTC
>TRBJ1-1|TRBV5-1|-|few
CASSLEVRMNTEAFF
TGCGCCAGCAGCTTGGAAGTACGTATGAACACTGAAGCTTTCTTT
>TRBJ2-3|TRBV10-3|TRBD2|-
CATTAGGTDTQYF
TGTGCCACCACAGCGGGGGGGACAGATACGCAGTATTTT
>TRBJ2-7|TRBV11-1|-|-
CASSLEVQGVHEQYF
TGTGCCAGCAGCTTAGAAGTACAGGGCGTACACGAGCAGTACTTC
>TRBJ2-3|TRBV6-6|-|many
CASSQTGIRADTQYF
TGTGCCAGCAGTCAAACAGGGATCAGAGCAGATACGCAGTATTTT
>TRBJ1-2|TRBV7-9|-|many
CASSLKLGNGYTF
TGTGCCAGCAGCTTAAAGCTGGGAAATGGCTACACCTTC
>TRBJ1-5|TRBV5-5|-|-
CASSFEQINQPQHF
TGTGCCAGCAGCTTCGAACAGATCAATCAGCCCCAGCATTTT
>TRBJ1-5|TRBV2|-|-
CASKGPGNQPQHF
TGTGCCAGCAAGGGTCCGGGGAATCAGCCCCAGCATTTT
>TRBJ1-2|TRBV3-1|TRBD1|many
CASSQDVGTGRFHTF
TGTGCCAGCAGCCAAGATGTGGGGACAGGGAGATTTCACACCTTC
>TRBJ1-2|TRBV5-1|TRBD1|once
CASSRKGTVENYGYTF
TGCGCCAGCAGCCGCAAGGGGACAGTGGAGAACTATGGCTACACCTTC
>TRBJ2-2|TRBV20-1|-|many
CSTFHAGTGELFF
TGCAGTACCTTCCATGCGGGGACCGGGGAGCTGTTTTTT
>TRBJ2-3|TRBV2|-|few
CASSAEDTTDTQYF
TGTGCCAGCAGTGCAGAAGATACCACAGATACGCAGTATTTT
>TRBJ2-3|TRBV12-3/TRBV12-4|TRBD1|-
CASSPGQGGPDTQYF
TGTGCCAGCAGTCCCGGACAGGGGGGCCCAGATACGCAGTATTTT
>TRBJ1-6|TRBV21-1|-|few
CASSKVQGLFSPLHF
TGTGCCAGCAGCAAAGTACAGGGTCTATTTTCACCCCTCCACTTT
>TRBJ2-7|TRBV19|-|-
CASSATRSEQYF
TGTGCCAGTAGTGCAACTAGATCCGAGCAGTACTTC
>TRBJ1-2|TRBV6-1|-|-
CASSEAKSYYGYTF
TGTGCCAGCAGTGAAGCGAAGAGCTACTATGGCTACACCTTC
>TRBJ2-7|TRBV20-1|-|-
CSAPRPDGSYEQYF
TGCAGTGCTCCTAGACCCGACGGATCCTACGAGCAGTACTTC
>TRBJ1-1|TRBV6-2/TRBV6-3|TRBD1|many
CASSDPGGRGTEAFF
TGTGCCAGCAGTGACCCAGGGGGGCGAGGTACTGAAGCTTTCTTT
>TRBJ2-3|TRBV10-2|-|many
CASRGAGDTQYF
TGCGCCAGCAGGGGAGCGGGAGATACGCAGTATTTT
>TRBJ2-5|TRBV2|-|-
CASSWTVEETQYF
TGTGCCAGCAGTTGGACAGTCGAAGAGACCCAGTACTTC
>TRBJ1-2|TRBV2|-|many
CASSGQDSAYGYTF
TGTGCCAGCAGTGGTCAGGACAGTGCTTATGGCTACACCTTC
>TRBJ2-5|TRBV29-1|-|-
CSIWGVPGKGDTQYF
TGCAGCATTTGGGGGGTACCAGGGAAGGGAGATACCCAGTACTTC
>TRBJ2-3|TRBV6-5|-|many
CASSYGTGRTSGTDTQYF
TGTGCCAGCAGTTACGGGACAGGGAGGACTAGCGGCACAGATACGCAGTATTTT
>TRBJ2-3|TRBV9|TRBD1|many
CASSGTPPGQGSTDTQYF
TGTGCCAGCAGCGGAACCCCACCGGGACAGGGAAGCACAGATACGCAGTATTTT
>TRBJ2-7|TRBV4-2|-|many
CASSLSGRYEQYF
TGTGCCAGCAGCCTAAGTGGGCGCTACGAGCAGTACTTC
>TRBJ1-4|TRBV4-3|TRBD1|few
CASSLGTVASLNEKLFF
TGCGCCAGCAGTCTCGGGACAGTCGCTTCCCTAAATGAAAAACTGTTTTTT
>TRBJ1-4|TRBV4-2|TRBD1|many
CASSLGRGLATNEKLFF
TGTGCCAGCAGCCTAGGCAGGGGGCTTGCAACTAATGAAAAACTGTTTTTT
>TRBJ1-2|TRBV3-1|-|many
CASSQDLPGVGGYTF
TGTGCCAGCAGCCAAGATCTTCCGGGGGTAGGTGGCTACACCTTC